This entry is about one T cell receptor beta chain. Germline V gene sequence: CDR1 SGHNT, CDR2 YYREEE (reference sequence). V lost 2 bases and J lost 8; bases outside the gene matches: 1. The CDR3 extends over 13 amino acids. These data originate in a study of blood T cell repertoires in COVID-19. The overall study: The origin of the acute and convalescent COVID-19 samples was the United States, Italy and Spain. Nucleic acid was either cDNA or gDNA, and it came from T cells, B-cell-depleted T cells, or PBMCs.

Original handling: Reference gene primer amplification yielded estimated nucleated cell counts. Sequenced by immunoSEQ multiplex PCR; TCRdb stores in-frame clones only, minus some. V, J and clone size were drawn from that table, and D and trimming were deduced from the DNA. The table shows 240,000 or so clones, with 88% occurring only once. The origin of this receptor is a woman in her 30s with acute or convalescent COVID-19. The sequencing sample was made of peripheral blood. The rearrangement joins TRBV5-4 to TRBJ1-5, with 10 positions matching TRBD1. The CDR3 here is CASSFGQGEPQHF. DNA for the CDR3: TGTGCCAGCAGCTTCGGACAGGGGGAGCCCCAGCATTTT.